The T cell receptor (beta chain) under discussion was sequenced for a study of early T cells in non-severe SARS-CoV-2 infection. As for the study in general: Sequencing input comprised bulk RNA from unsorted whole blood; chain pairing was not available.

This clonotype was found many times. Its specificity is not known. Researchers tagged individual cDNA molecules with unique molecular identifiers. One entry per CDR3 protein results from TCRdb running MiXCR on the 5' RACE reads. The sample includes 25,000 to 35,000 distinct CDR3 sequences, around 5% of them seen just once. Findings of the study overall: The matching step, a VDJdb search, favored anti-spike CD8 responses and missed private and CD4 specificities.

The CDR3 covers 15 residues. V lost 5 bases to trimming and J lost 2 bases; unmatched junction nucleotides: 5. Germline V gene lookup returns CDR1 SGHAT and CDR2 FQNNGV. The receptor was isolated from an adult who was a healthcare worker with PCR-confirmed SARS-CoV-2 infection or an uninfected control (not recorded which). The rearrangement links TRBV11-2 to TRBJ2-1; 8 positions agree with TRBD2. The sample was whole blood. CDR3 in amino acids: CASSRSGAPYNEQFF. CDR3 bases: TGTGCCAGCAGCCGTAGCGGGGCCCCCTACAATGAGCAGTTCTTC.